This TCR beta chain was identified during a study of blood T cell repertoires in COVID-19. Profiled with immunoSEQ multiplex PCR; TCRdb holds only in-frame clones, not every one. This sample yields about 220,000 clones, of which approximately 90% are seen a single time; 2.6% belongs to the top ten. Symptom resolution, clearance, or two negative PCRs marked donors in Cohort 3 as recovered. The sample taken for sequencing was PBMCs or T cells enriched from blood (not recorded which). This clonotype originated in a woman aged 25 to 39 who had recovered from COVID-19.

The CDR3 DNA reads TGCAGTGCTAGTAGGACAGGGGGAAACACCATATATTTT. This sequence encodes CSASRTGGNTIYF. V and J are TRBV20-1 and TRBJ1-3; 8 bases line up with TRBD1. V trimming: 3 bases; J trimming: 4 bases; junction bases outside the gene matches: 2. The CDR3 is 13 residues long. CDR1 DFQATT and CDR2 SNEGSKA come from the germline V gene (reference sequence).